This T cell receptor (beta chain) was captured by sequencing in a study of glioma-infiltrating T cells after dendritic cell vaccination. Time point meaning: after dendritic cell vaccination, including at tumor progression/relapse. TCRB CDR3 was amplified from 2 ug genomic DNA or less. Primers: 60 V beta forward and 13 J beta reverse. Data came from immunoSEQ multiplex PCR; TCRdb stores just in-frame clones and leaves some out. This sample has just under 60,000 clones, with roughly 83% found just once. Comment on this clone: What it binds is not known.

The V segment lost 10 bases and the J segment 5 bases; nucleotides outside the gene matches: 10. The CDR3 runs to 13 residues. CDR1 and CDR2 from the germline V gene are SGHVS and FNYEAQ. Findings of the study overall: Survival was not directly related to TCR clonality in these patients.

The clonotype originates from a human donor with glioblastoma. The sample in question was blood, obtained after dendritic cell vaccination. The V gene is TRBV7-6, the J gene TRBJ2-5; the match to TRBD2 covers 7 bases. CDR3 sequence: CATRGRLGETQYF. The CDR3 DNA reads TGTGCCACGCGGGGGAGGCTGGGGGAGACCCAGTACTTC.